Included here is one T cell receptor (beta chain) sequence, with context. The antigen remains unidentified. Germline CDR1 is SNHLY and CDR2 is FYNNEI. The CDR3 totals 13 residues. V was shortened by 7 bases and J by 0 bases, with 9 bases between the two germline ends. This specimen comes from a study of vaccination effects on CD4 cells after COVID-19. The overall study: Researchers drew samples from a few convalescent patients early and late after vaccination. Study-wide results and caveats: Predominantly, the post-vaccine spike-reactive clones of convalescents comprised new vaccine-induced clones. At late timepoints after vaccination, vaccine- and infection-induced clones shrank markedly.

After roughly 10 days in culture, the CD4+ T cells were isolated. Confirmation by PCR established that the person had SARS-CoV-2 infection between March and December 2020. Participants each got two BNT162b2 or mRNA-1273 vaccine doses. Data came from immunoSEQ multiplex PCR; TCRdb stores just in-frame clones and leaves some out. Of fewer than 55,000 clones listed, over 65% were seen once; the top ten hold roughly 3.6%. The V call is TRBV2, the J call TRBJ1-2, with D possibly TRBD1 on 6 matching bases. The sequence was obtained from a human donor who had a prior SARS-CoV-2 infection. This specimen was CD4+ T cells from PBMCs cultured without peptide, taken after COVID-19 vaccination. The CDR3 sequence is CASTGGANYGYTF. CDR3 nucleotides: TGTGCCAGCACCGGGGGCGCTAACTATGGCTACACCTTC.